The present entry profiles one T cell receptor (beta chain) with its context. Its antigen is undetermined. This entry belongs to a study of CXCR3-negative and CXCR3-positive naive CD8 T cells. The CDR3 spans 14 residues. Per germline, CDR1 MNHEY and CDR2 SVGEGT. TRB cDNA was prepared as libraries by UMI-labeled 5' RACE. Following a re-call of the 5' RACE reads, TCRdb has one entry per CDR3 protein and lacks DNA. The listing records approximately 60,000 distinct CDR3 sequences. The study, taken as a whole, reports: For memory CD8+ cells diversity was much lower, but both naive subsets had comparably high diversity. It was found that naive subsets had comparable surface CD5, and TCR strength was inferred from TRB CDR3 properties.

The receptor comes from a human donor in good health. Some clones in this sample may be carry-over from other donors' samples. The gene calls are TRBV6-2 or TRBV6-3 and TRBJ2-5. Sequences were obtained from memory CD8+ T cells from blood. The chain's CDR3 is CASSYSGRQETQYF.